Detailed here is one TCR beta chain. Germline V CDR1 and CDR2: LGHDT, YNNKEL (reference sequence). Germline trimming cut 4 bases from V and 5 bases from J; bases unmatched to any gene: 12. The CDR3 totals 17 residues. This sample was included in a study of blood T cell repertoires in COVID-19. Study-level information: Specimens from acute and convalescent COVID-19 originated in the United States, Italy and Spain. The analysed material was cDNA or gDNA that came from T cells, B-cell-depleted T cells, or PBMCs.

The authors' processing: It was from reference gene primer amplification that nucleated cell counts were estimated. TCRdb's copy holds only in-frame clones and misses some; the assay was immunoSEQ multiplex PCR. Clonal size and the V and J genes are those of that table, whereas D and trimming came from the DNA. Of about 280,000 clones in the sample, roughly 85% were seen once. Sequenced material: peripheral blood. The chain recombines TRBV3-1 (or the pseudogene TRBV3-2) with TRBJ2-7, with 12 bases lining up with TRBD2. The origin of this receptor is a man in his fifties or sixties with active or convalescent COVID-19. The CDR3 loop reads CASSPWTSGAGNNEQYF. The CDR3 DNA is TGTGCCAGCAGCCCATGGACTAGCGGGGCAGGTAACAACGAGCAGTACTTC.